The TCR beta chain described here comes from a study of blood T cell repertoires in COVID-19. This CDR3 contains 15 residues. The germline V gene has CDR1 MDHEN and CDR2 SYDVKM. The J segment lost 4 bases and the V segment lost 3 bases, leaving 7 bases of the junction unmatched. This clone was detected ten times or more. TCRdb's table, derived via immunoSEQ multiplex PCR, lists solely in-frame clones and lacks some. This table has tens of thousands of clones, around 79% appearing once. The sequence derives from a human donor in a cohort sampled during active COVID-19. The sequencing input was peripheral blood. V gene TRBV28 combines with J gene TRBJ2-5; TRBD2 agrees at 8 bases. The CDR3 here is CASSFEGREGETQYF. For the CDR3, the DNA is TGTGCCAGCAGTTTTGAAGGTCGGGAGGGAGAGACCCAGTACTTC.